The clone carrying this T cell receptor beta chain was observed a handful of times. The data were taken from a study of blood T cell repertoires in COVID-19. Looking at the study overall: The United States, Italy and Spain supplied acute and convalescent COVID-19 samples. The cDNA or gDNA used as material had been derived from T cells, B-cell-depleted T cells, or PBMCs.

In the original analysis: Quantification of nucleated cells was approximated via reference gene primer amplification. Produced via immunoSEQ multiplex PCR; TCRdb's table is partial and in-frame only. V and J calls and clone size come straight from that table; D and trimming were deduced from the DNA. Seen here are some 150,000 clones, about 86% observed once, and the top ten hold around 3.5%. Trimming at V came to 5 bases and at J to 6 bases, leaving 8 bases not matched to a gene. This CDR3 has 13 residues. Germline loops: CDR1 SGHDT, CDR2 YYEEEE. The sample was peripheral blood. This chain joins TRBV5-6 and TRBJ2-7; 7 bases align to TRBD2. The receptor was isolated from a man between 65 and 80 years old with acute or convalescent COVID-19. The chain's CDR3 is CASRRGSTSEQYF. The DNA for the CDR3 is TGTGCCAGCAGGCGGGGGAGTACTAGCGAGCAGTACTTC. Full variable domain (missing parts from reference TRBV5-6 and TRBJ2-7): DAGVTQSPTHLIKTRGQQVTLRCSPKSGHDTVSWYQQALGQGPQFIFQYYEEEERQRGNFPDRFSGHQFPNYSSELNVNALLLGDSALYLCASRRGSTSEQYFGPGTRLTVT.